The clone carrying this TCR beta chain showed up many times. Its antigen is as yet unknown. Constant-region reverse primers amplified full-length variable regions, followed by semi-nested Nested Universal Primer A PCR. MiXCR, run by TCRdb on the 5' RACE reads, gives a single entry per CDR3 protein. The table includes approximately 40,000 distinct CDR3 sequences, approximately 30% detected once. Study conclusions and caveats: Whole repertoires were not studied in the larger cohort, only one V-J beta rearrangement. Tumor memory CD4+ T cell TCR gene usage was found to cluster with blood and lymph node memory CD4+ cells and with lymph node naive CD4+ cells.

The sequence was obtained from a female donor with breast cancer. The specimen sequenced was tumor-infiltrating memory CD4+ T cells sorted from the breast tumor. Documented subset: memory CD4+ T cells, CD4+CD45RO+CD25-.

The CDR3 DNA is TGTGCCAGCAGCTCTACGGGAGACCCCTACAATGAGCAGTTCTTC. As protein: CASSSTGDPYNEQFF. The chain couples TRBV7-6 to TRBJ2-1; D may be TRBD2 (6 bases). Germline CDR1 reads SGHVS; CDR2 reads FNYEAQ. V gave up 4 bases and J gave up 2 bases, with 12 bases separating them. The CDR3 spans 15 residues.